A selection of T cell receptor beta chains follows, all from one sample in a study of cytomegalovirus exposure and HLA in healthy donors. The data were produced by immunoSEQ multiplex PCR, yet TCRdb's version contains in-frame clones alone and is incomplete. Of under 150,000 clones detected, around 85% appear once; the ten largest clones hold under 2%. Sequenced sample: PBMCs. These receptors came from a boy aged 5-17 years in good health and CMV-seronegative. Each CDR3 is given with its conserved first and last residue. Fields, in order: V gene, J gene, CDR3 protein.

TRBV6-4	TRBJ2-2	CASSDTGDTGELFF
TRBV6-5	TRBJ1-1	CATRRGSVTEAFF
TRBV27	TRBJ1-5	CASSLTRGIRQPQHF
TRBV19	TRBJ2-7	CASSTRGLPYEQYF
TRBV18	TRBJ2-7	CASSPRDYEQYF
TRBV5-1	TRBJ2-1	CASSVKTGGYGNEQFF
TRBV6-1	TRBJ1-2	CASTRTGVYGYTF
TRBV5-4	TRBJ2-1	CASALQAGPGNEQFF
TRBV5-1	TRBJ2-7	CASSGSRDRVRSFYEQYF
TRBV14	TRBJ2-7	CASSQFNVISGDTYEQYF
TRBV7-8	TRBJ2-1	CASSPQTSGSGNEQFF
TRBV19	TRBJ1-1	CASTNRDRGIGTEAFF
TRBV15	TRBJ2-2	CATSRDLTGGLTGELFF
TRBV5-6	TRBJ2-5	CASSGDSRETQYF
TRBV30	TRBJ2-5	CAWRWGAETQYF
TRBV6-1	TRBJ2-1	CASSEAPGGGADNEQFF
TRBV7-9	TRBJ1-1	CASSLDMNTEAFF
TRBV6-5	TRBJ2-2	CASSYSGQGNGELFF
TRBV7-2	TRBJ2-2	CASSLLAVRGELFF
TRBV6-5	TRBJ2-7	CASSYSADKSYEQYF
TRBV5-4	TRBJ2-1	CASSLTGWDEQFF
TRBV4-2	TRBJ1-3	CASSQDGATGGAGGNTIYF
TRBV5-1	TRBJ1-1	CASSSPRGTTEAFF
TRBV27	TRBJ2-2	CASRGDSNTGELFF
TRBV7-2	TRBJ1-1	CASSLRQALGTEAFF
TRBV5-1	TRBJ2-1	CASSPRTSGNNEQFF
TRBV6-5	TRBJ1-2	CATLRGYGYPF
TRBV27	TRBJ2-1	CASCPGTSGHNEQFF
TRBV4-2	TRBJ2-1	CASSQEPGLAGSNEQFF
TRBV4-2	TRBJ2-2	CASSQVLQGTGELFF
TRBV19	TRBJ1-4	CASSTSGENEKLFF
TRBV5-6	TRBJ2-6	CASSLKGAYPSGANVLTF
TRBV30	TRBJ1-2	CAWSWTGYGYPF
TRBV9	TRBJ2-7	CASSEGTGALRQYF
TRBV19	TRBJ2-1	CASSITSGIEQFF
TRBV6-1	TRBJ1-2	CASSDQGGPNYGYTF
TRBV11-3	TRBJ2-2	CASSQGASGVNTGELFF
TRBV6-5	TRBJ1-1	CASRLSGGTEAFF
TRBV15	TRBJ2-4	CATSGGIAKNIQYF
TRBV5-6	TRBJ2-5	CASSLGREETQYF
TRBV7-9	TRBJ1-2	CSSSLGGSGYTF
TRBV5-1	TRBJ2-3	CASSLGLAALAADTQYF
TRBV11-2	TRBJ2-1	CASSPLRGAKRYNEQFF
TRBV5-1	TRBJ2-4	CASSPGQLLAKNIQYF
TRBV30	TRBJ2-1	CAWSGGPYNEQFF
TRBV19	TRBJ1-1	CASSIWTGERTEAFF
TRBV19	TRBJ2-7	CASSITGSSYEQYF
TRBV27	TRBJ2-1	CASSALAGGHPNEQFF
TRBV5-6	TRBJ1-3	CASSLAGQGIGNTIYF
TRBV5-4	TRBJ2-1	CASSLGRDRANEQFF
TRBV7-2	TRBJ2-6	CASSLVSGSGANVLTF
TRBV6-1	TRBJ1-6	CASSESRNSPLHF
TRBV5-4	TRBJ2-1	CASNKAGVATMSEQFF
TRBV7-3	TRBJ2-6	CASSGGRPAGANVLTF
TRBV6-5	TRBJ2-7	CASRPIGGSSYEQYF
TRBV19	TRBJ1-5	CASSPPGRNNQPQHF
TRBV6-1	TRBJ2-1	CASSEGTSGHNEQFF